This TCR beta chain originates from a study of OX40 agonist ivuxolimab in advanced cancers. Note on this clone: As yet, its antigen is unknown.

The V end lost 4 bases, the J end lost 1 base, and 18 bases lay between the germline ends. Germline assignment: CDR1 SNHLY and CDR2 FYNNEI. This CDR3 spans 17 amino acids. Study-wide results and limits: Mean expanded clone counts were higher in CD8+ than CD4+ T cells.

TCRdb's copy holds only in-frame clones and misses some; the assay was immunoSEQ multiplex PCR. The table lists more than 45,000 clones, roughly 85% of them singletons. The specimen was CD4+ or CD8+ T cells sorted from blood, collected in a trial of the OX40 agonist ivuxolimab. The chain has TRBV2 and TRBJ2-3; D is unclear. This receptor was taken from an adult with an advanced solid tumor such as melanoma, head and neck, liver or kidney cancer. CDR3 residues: CASSVMVGFKGTDTQYF. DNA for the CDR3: TGTGCCAGCAGTGTGATGGTGGGGTTTAAAGGCACAGATACGCAGTATTTT. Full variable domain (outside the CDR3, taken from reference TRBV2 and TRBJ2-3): EPEVTQTPSHQVTQMGQEVILRCVPISNHLYFYWYRQILGQKVEFLVSFYNNEISEKSEIFDDQFSVERPDGSNFTLKIRSTKLEDSAMYFCASSVMVGFKGTDTQYFGPGTRLTVL.